A selection of T cell receptor beta chains follows, all from one sample in a study of technical replicates of blood from four donors. TCRdb's copy holds only in-frame clones and misses some; the assay was immunoSEQ multiplex PCR. The profile shows about 60,000 clones, approximately 86% of them singletons. Sequenced material: PBMCs. The receptors come from a human donor in good health. Some clones in this sample may be carry-over from other donors' samples. Both conserved end residues are part of each CDR3. A D gene is named only where the DNA matches it firmly. Some rows mark clone size as missing; the rest say once, few, many or name a class of expanded clone.

j_call d_call v_call clone_size cdr3_nt cdr3_aa
TRBJ2-2 TRBD2 TRBV9 once TGTGCCAGCAGCGCTAGACTAGCGGCATATACCGGGGAGCTGTTTTTT CASSARLAAYTGELFF
TRBJ2-1 TRBD2 TRBV5-1 once TGCGCCAGCAGCCCTTTAGCGGGAGTTAGGAATGAGCAGTTCTTC CASSPLAGVRNEQFF
TRBJ2-5 NA TRBV30 NA TGTGCCTGGAGTGGTACCGGGACTTATCAAGAGACCCAGTACTTC CAWSGTGTYQETQYF
TRBJ2-3 NA TRBV30 NA TGTGCCTGGAGTGTAGCCGTATCTACCCCAGATACGCAGTATTTT CAWSVAVSTPDTQYF
TRBJ1-1 NA TRBV9 NA TGTGCCAGCAGCTCGGTGAGCACTGAAGCTTTCTTT CASSSVSTEAFF
TRBJ2-7 TRBD2 TRBV6-6 NA TGTGCCAGCAGTTCAGGACTAGCGCGGTACTACGAGCAGTACTTC CASSSGLARYYEQYF
TRBJ2-3 NA TRBV2 NA TGTGCCAGCAGTGGACAGGAGGCAACAGATACGCAGTATTTT CASSGQEATDTQYF
TRBJ2-1 NA TRBV4-3 NA TGCGCCAGCAGCCCGGGCTACGGGGATGAGCAGTTCTTC CASSPGYGDEQFF
TRBJ2-7 TRBD1 TRBV5-1 NA TGCGCCAGCAGTTATCCGGGACAGATCTACGAGCAGTACTTC CASSYPGQIYEQYF
TRBJ1-6 NA TRBV4-1 NA TGCGCCAGCAGCCAAACCACAGGGTTTTCACCCCTCCACTTT CASSQTTGFSPLHF
TRBJ2-5 TRBD1 TRBV7-9 once TGTGCCAGCAGCGAGACTGGGACAGGGGGCATGTGGTCATTGGAGACCCAGTACTTC CASSETGTGGMWSLETQYF
TRBJ2-3 NA TRBV6-5 NA TGTGCCAGCAGTTACGCTAGCGCTACAGATACGCAGTATTTT CASSYASATDTQYF
TRBJ1-1 NA TRBV10-1 NA TGCGCCAGCAGTGGGGGGCCGAATCCGTTGAACACTGAAGCTTTCTTT CASSGGPNPLNTEAFF
TRBJ1-2 TRBD1 TRBV4-1 NA TGCGCCAGCAGCCAACCCGGACAGGAGTATGGCTACACCTTC CASSQPGQEYGYTF
TRBJ1-2 NA TRBV10-3 NA TGTGCCATCACCGAAACAGGGTATGGCTACACCTTC CAITETGYGYTF
TRBJ2-1 NA TRBV7-3 NA TGTGCCAGCAGCCCCAACAGGCATGAGCAGTTCTTC CASSPNRHEQFF
TRBJ1-3 NA TRBV4-2 NA TGTGCCAGCAGCCAAGATTTCGGTTTAGCTGGAAACACCATATATTTT CASSQDFGLAGNTIYF
TRBJ2-7 NA TRBV18 NA TGTGCCAGCACCCCTGGGGGGGGCCTCGAGGAGCAGTACTTC CASTPGGGLEEQYF
TRBJ2-3 NA TRBV10-3 NA TGTGCCATCAGTGAGTCGGCGCTAGTAAGTGGTCCAGATACGCAGTATTTT CAISESALVSGPDTQYF
TRBJ2-2 TRBD1 TRBV7-9 NA TGTGCCAGCAGCCCCACAGGGGGGAACACCGGGGAGCTGTTTTTT CASSPTGGNTGELFF
TRBJ2-3 NA TRBV7-2 NA TGTGCCAGCAGTTCACAGGGTCCTCCCGCAGATACGCAGTATTTT CASSSQGPPADTQYF
TRBJ2-2 TRBD1 TRBV5-1 few TGCGCCAGCAGCTCGGGACAGACGGGCGGGGAGCTGTTTTTT CASSSGQTGGELFF
TRBJ1-1 NA TRBV7-6 NA TGTGCCAGCAGCCCGGACAGAGTGAACACTGAAGCTTTCTTT CASSPDRVNTEAFF
TRBJ2-3 TRBD1 TRBV6-6 NA TGTGCCAGCAGCCCCCGGACAGGGCCAGATACGCAGTATTTT CASSPRTGPDTQYF
TRBJ2-1 TRBD1 TRBV7-9 NA TGTGCCAGCAGCTTAGCGGGACAGGGCTACAATGAGCAGTTCTTC CASSLAGQGYNEQFF
TRBJ2-3 NA TRBV7-2 NA TGTGCCAGCAGCCGTGACCGGGGCACAGATACGCAGTATTTT CASSRDRGTDTQYF
TRBJ2-3 NA TRBV9 few TGTGCCAGCAGCGGCCGGGACTCCCGGGATACGCAGTATTTT CASSGRDSRDTQYF
TRBJ2-7 NA TRBV5-6 NA TGTGCCAGCAGCTTGCGTGCGGGCGAGCAGTACTTC CASSLRAGEQYF
TRBJ2-7 TRBD1 TRBV5-4 NA TGTGCCAGCAGCCAGGACAGGGTCTCCTACGAGCAGTACTTC CASSQDRVSYEQYF
TRBJ2-6 NA TRBV7-6 NA TGTGCCAGCAGCTTGAGGGCACCAGACTCTGGGGCCAACGTCCTGACTTTC CASSLRAPDSGANVLTF
TRBJ1-4 NA TRBV10-1 NA TGCGCCAGCAGTGACGTAAGGTCGGCAGGTAATGAAAAACTGTTTTTT CASSDVRSAGNEKLFF
TRBJ1-1 NA TRBV6-5 NA TGTGCCAGCAGTTACTCGGGAGGGAGGACTAGAATTTTCTTT CASSYSGGRTRIFF
TRBJ2-1 TRBD2 TRBV6-4 NA TGTGCCAGCAGTGATCAGCGGGAGGCGATCAATGAGCAGTTCTTC CASSDQREAINEQFF
TRBJ2-7 NA TRBV12-2 NA TGTGCAAGTCGCTTAAAGGGAGGATCCCCGGGACAGGGCTACGAGCAGTACTTC CASRLKGGSPGQGYEQYF
TRBJ1-4 NA TRBV4-3 NA TGCGCCAGCAGCCAAGGAGACATAAAAAATGAAAAACTGTTTTTT CASSQGDIKNEKLFF
TRBJ2-2 NA TRBV6-1 NA TGTGCGTGCCGGGTCGGGGAGCTGTTTTTT CACRVGELFF
TRBJ2-1 NA TRBV7-8 NA TGTGCCAGCAGCTCTTCGGCCAGGGTTATCGATGAGCAGTTCTTC CASSSSARVIDEQFF
TRBJ1-2 TRBD1 TRBV10-3 few TGTGCCATCAGTGAGTCGTCTGAGGACAGGGGCTTC CAISESSEDRGF
TRBJ2-3 TRBD2 TRBV4-3 NA TGCGCCAGCAGCCAAGATAAGCTAGCGGGGGGAAACACAGATACGCAGTATTTT CASSQDKLAGGNTDTQYF
TRBJ2-1 TRBD1 TRBV27 NA TGTGCCAGCAGTTTTCGGGACAGGATCTCCTACAATGAGCAGTTCTTC CASSFRDRISYNEQFF
TRBJ2-5 NA TRBV30 NA TGTGCCTGGAAACAGCAAGAGACCCAGTACTTC CAWKQQETQYF
TRBJ2-1 TRBD2 TRBV4-1 NA TGCGCCAGCAGCCAAGATGCTAGCGGGAGGTTTGGCGATGAGCAGTTCTTC CASSQDASGRFGDEQFF
TRBJ1-6 TRBD1 TRBV6-1 NA TGTGCCAGCAGTGCCGCAAACAGGGGCGCACCCCTCCACTTT CASSAANRGAPLHF
TRBJ2-5 TRBD1 TRBV5-1 NA TGCGCCAGCAGCTCGGGCGGGACAGGGAAAGAGACCCAGTACTTC CASSSGGTGKETQYF
TRBJ2-7 TRBD2 TRBV2 NA TGTGCCAGCATCGATCTCCGGGGGGACTCCTACGAGCAGTACTTC CASIDLRGDSYEQYF
TRBJ1-3 NA TRBV29-1 NA TGCAGCGTTGCGGCCAGCGGTTACGGAAACACCATATATTTT CSVAASGYGNTIYF
TRBJ1-2 TRBD1 TRBV5-6 medium-sized TGTGCCAGCAACTTAGAGACAGGGTTCTATGGCTACACCTTC CASNLETGFYGYTF
TRBJ2-5 TRBD2 TRBV4-3 NA TGCGCCAGCAGCCAAGATGTGCCTAGCGGGGGGGTGGAGACCCAGTACTTC CASSQDVPSGGVETQYF
TRBJ2-6 NA TRBV6-6 NA TGTGCCAGCAGTCCCCCGGTAGCTGGGGCCAACGTCCTGACTTTC CASSPPVAGANVLTF
TRBJ1-2 TRBD1 TRBV18 once TGTGCCAGCTCACCACTAGGACAGGGAGGAGAAATCTATGGCTACACCTTC CASSPLGQGGEIYGYTF
TRBJ2-7 TRBD2 TRBV9 NA TGTGCCAGCAGCCCCCGAGGTAGCGGGGATACCTACGAGCAGTACTTC CASSPRGSGDTYEQYF
TRBJ2-5 TRBD2 TRBV5-1 NA TGCGCCAGCAGCTTGGCGGGACTAGCTCAAGAGACCCAGTACTTC CASSLAGLAQETQYF
TRBJ2-5 NA TRBV2 NA TGTGCCAGCAGTGAGAAGGGGCCAAAGGAAACAAAGACCCAGTACTTC CASSEKGPKETKTQYF
TRBJ1-5 TRBD1 TRBV29-1 NA TGCAGCGTTCAACAGGGGGCTCATAATCAGCCCCAGCATTTT CSVQQGAHNQPQHF
TRBJ2-1 NA TRBV14 NA TGTGCCAGCAGCCAAGGAGCCAACAATGAGCAGTTCTTC CASSQGANNEQFF
TRBJ2-2 TRBD2 TRBV13 NA TGTGCCAGCAGCAAAAGCGGGGGCCAGAACACCGGGGAGCTGTTTTTT CASSKSGGQNTGELFF
TRBJ1-1 TRBD1 TRBV6-1 NA TGTGCCAGCAGTGACTACAGGGGGCTCGGCACTGAAGCTTTCTTT CASSDYRGLGTEAFF